These 27 T cell receptor beta chains were all obtained from the same sample, sequenced in a study of post-analysis software for immune sequencing data. No antigen is known for these receptors. Unique molecular identifiers tagged the TCR beta cDNA libraries. A single record per CDR3 protein comes from TCRdb applying MiXCR to the PCR reads. In the table there are approximately 400,000 distinct CDR3 sequences, about a third of which are singletons. The study's findings and limits: A handful of TRBV segments appeared more often in patients than in controls, and TRBV5-6, TRBV5-1 and TRBV20-1 were among these.

Sequencing input: blood. Every receptor here comes from a girl under 18 with multiple sclerosis.

This clonotype has just a few counts. This rearrangement joins TRBV7-9 to TRBJ2-5; TRBD1 agrees at 8 bases. V was clipped by 5 bases and J by 5 bases; unmatched bases: 10. Germline V gene data show CDR1 as SEHNR and CDR2 as FQNEAQ (reference sequence). The length of the CDR3 is 15 residues. Here the CDR3 DNA reads TGTGCCAGCAGCGAGGTGCTCAGGGGGCTGGAGACCCAGTACTTC. Its protein product is CASSEVLRGLETQYF.

The V and J genes are TRBV9 and TRBJ1-2, with D possibly matching TRBD1 (5 bases). CDR1 SGDLS and CDR2 YYNGEE come from the germline V gene. This CDR3 has 15 residues. V lost 0 bases and J lost 3, with 12 bases in between. The CDR3, as DNA: TGTGCCAGCAGCGTAGGGCCCGGCAGGGACTATGGCTACACCTTC. This gives the protein CASSVGPGRDYGYTF.

The chain links TRBV6-5 to TRBJ2-2; 7 nucleotides match TRBD1. There are 14 residues in the CDR3. Looked up from germline, CDR1 is MNHEY and CDR2 is SVGAGI. V lost 6 bases and J lost 7; bases outside the gene matches: 8. The chain's CDR3 is CASSVQGKGGELFF. The DNA of the CDR3 is TGTGCCAGCAGCGTACAGGGGAAGGGCGGGGAGCTGTTTTTT.

About this clonotype: An end of the junction does not agree with germline; a read error may underlie this. This rearrangement joins TRBV6-5 to TRBJ2-1; a possible D gene is TRBD1 (6 bases). Germline V CDR1 and CDR2: MNHEY, SVGAGI. The CDR3 is 14 residues long. In DNA form, the CDR3 reads TGTGCCAGCAGTTACCGAGGACAGTACAATGGGCAGTTCTTC. Translating it yields CASSYRGQYNGQFF.

This chain connects TRBV7-2 to TRBJ2-7; the D is unclear. This CDR3 region has 13 residues. Germline V gene lookup returns CDR1 SGHTA and CDR2 FQGNSA. Between the trimmed V and J ends, which lost 5 bases and 5 bases, there was a span of 13 bases. CDR3: CASSGGAGNEQYF. CDR3 DNA sequence: TGTGCCAGCAGCGGTGGCGCCGGCAACGAGCAGTACTTC.

The chain couples TRBV5-4 to TRBJ2-1, with TRBD2 matching over 10 bases. Germline V lookup: CDR1 SGHNT, CDR2 YYREEE (reference sequence). The CDR3 has 16 residues. Germline trimming cut 4 bases from V and 5 bases from J; bases unmatched to any gene: 9. This CDR3 reads CASSRPSGGVNNEQFF. CDR3 sequence (DNA): TGTGCCAGCAGCCGACCGAGCGGGGGGGTAAACAATGAGCAGTTCTTC. Variable domain in full (rest from reference TRBV5-4 and TRBJ2-1): ETGVTQSPTHLIKTRGQQVTLRCSSQSGHNTVSWYQQALGQGPQFIFQYYREEENGRGNFPPRFSGLQFPNYSSELNVNALELDDSALYLCASSRPSGGVNNEQFFGPGTRLTVL.

The DNA for the CDR3 is TGTGCCAGCAGCTTTCTAGCGGGGGGGATGAATGAGCAGTTCTTC. Its translation: CASSFLAGGMNEQFF. The rearrangement uses TRBV7-2 and TRBJ2-1; 12 bases agree with TRBD2. The junction had 4 bases not matched to a gene; V was cut back by 3 bases and J by 7 bases. This CDR3 region has 15 residues. Germline V lookup: CDR1 SGHTA, CDR2 FQGNSA. Variable domain in full (rest from reference TRBV7-2 and TRBJ2-1): GAGVSQSPSNKVTEKGKDVELRCDPISGHTALYWYRQSLGQGLEFLIYFQGNSAPDKSGLPSDRFSAERTGGSVSTLTIQRTQQEDSAVYLCASSFLAGGMNEQFFGPGTRLTVL.

The chain uses TRBV4-1 and TRBJ1-2, with D possibly TRBD1 on 5 matching bases. The CDR3 is made up of 16 amino acids. Deletions cut 0 bases from V and 4 bases from J, with 15 bases between. Germline V gene lookup returns CDR1 MGHRA and CDR2 YSYEKL. CDR3 nucleotide sequence: TGCGCCAGCAGCCAAGAAGAGCGACAGTCGTTCTATGGCTACACCTTC. It is translated as CASSQEERQSFYGYTF.

The gene calls are TRBV9 and TRBJ2-7, with 8 bases lining up with TRBD1. Germline V gene sequence: CDR1 SGDLS, CDR2 YYNGEE. The length of the CDR3 is 15 residues. After removal of 2 bases from V and 4 bases from J, the junction contained 8 bases not matched to a gene. DNA of the CDR3: TGTGCCAGCAGCGTGACGGGACAGGTCGAATACGAGCAGTACTTC. Translation: CASSVTGQVEYEQYF.

The chain combines TRBV28 with TRBJ1-5, with D maybe TRBD1 (5 bases). Trimming pared 3 bases from V and 9 bases from J, leaving 15 bases between. The V gene's germline CDR1 is MDHEN and CDR2 SYDVKM. The length of the CDR3 is 14 residues. In DNA, the CDR3 is TGTGCCAGCAGTTTTGGGGCAGGCCCAGGGCCCCAGCATTTT. Translated: CASSFGAGPGPQHF.

A few counts support this clonotype. This rearrangement joins TRBV7-2 to TRBJ1-2; D is unclear. The CDR3 loop spans 13 amino acids. Trimming pared 1 base from V and 7 bases from J, leaving 10 bases between. Germline V gives CDR1 SGHTA, CDR2 FQGNSA. The CDR3 DNA reads TGTGCCAGCAGCTTAGGTCAGAGTGGTGGCTACACCTTC. This gives the protein CASSLGQSGGYTF.

This clonotype occurred a few times. CDR3 sequence (DNA): TGTGCCAGCAGACCCACCCGGACAGGTTCGACCTACGAGCAGTACTTC. Residues: CASRPTRTGSTYEQYF. The rearrangement uses TRBV6-1 and TRBJ2-7; TRBD1 aligns across 7 bases. J was trimmed by 2 bases and V by 6 bases; bases with no gene match: 13. This CDR3 has 16 residues. The V gene's germline CDR1 is MNHNS and CDR2 SASEGT.

This clonotype has a handful of counts. The rearrangement joins TRBV6-2 or TRBV6-3 to TRBJ2-7, with D uncertain. Germline V gene lookup returns CDR1 MNHEY and CDR2 SVGEGT. The CDR3 consists of 14 residues. V gave up 6 bases and J gave up 2 bases, with 14 bases separating them. In DNA form, the CDR3 reads TGTGCCAGCAGCTGGACCCCTTCCCCCTACGAGCAGTACTTC. It specifies CASSWTPSPYEQYF.

This sequence joins TRBV6-5 and TRBJ2-3, with D maybe TRBD1 (6 bases). Germline CDR1 MNHEY, CDR2 SVGAGI. V lost 6 bases, J lost 1 base, and 17 bases lay in between. The CDR3 spans 16 residues. CDR3 amino acids: CASRPQQGRGTDTQYF. CDR3 nucleotide sequence: TGTGCCAGCAGACCCCAACAGGGACGGGGCACAGATACGCAGTATTTT.

The J gene is TRBJ2-4, the V gene TRBV3-1, with D maybe TRBD2 (6 bases). CDR3 length: 18 residues. CDR1 is LGHDT, CDR2 YNNKEL, per germline (reference sequence). Trimming removed 0 bases from V and 1 base from J, with 16 bases in between. CDR3 DNA sequence: TGTGCCAGCAGCCAAGAAGGGCTCGGGGACTCGGCCAAAAACATTCAGTACTTC. This gives the protein CASSQEGLGDSAKNIQYF.

This clonotype was seen a handful of times. V and J are TRBV7-2 and TRBJ2-1; D is tentatively TRBD1 or TRBD2 (6 bases each). The CDR3 has 18 amino acids. From germline, CDR1 is SGHTA and CDR2 FQGNSA. The V end lost 1 base, the J end lost 0 bases, and 16 bases lay between the germline ends. Written as DNA, the CDR3 is TGTGCCAGCAGCTTAGGTTTTCTGGGGGGCAGCTCCTACAATGAGCAGTTCTTC. Its translation: CASSLGFLGGSSYNEQFF.

The chain is built from TRBV7-2 and TRBJ2-1, with 11 bases identical to TRBD2. Unmatched junction bases numbered 6, after V lost 3 bases and J lost 5 bases. This CDR3 comprises 16 residues. Germline V gives CDR1 SGHTA, CDR2 FQGNSA. The CDR3 region is CASSFRLAGLNNEQFF. CDR3 in DNA: TGTGCCAGCAGCTTTAGACTAGCGGGGCTGAACAATGAGCAGTTCTTC.

The gene calls are TRBV29-1 and TRBJ1-1, with a possible D match to TRBD1 (5 bases). Trimming took 6 bases from V and 2 from J, leaving 16 bases between them. Germline-derived CDR1 and CDR2 are SQVTM and ANQGSEA. This CDR3 region has 14 residues. CDR3 region: CSVSPWGLNTEAFF. In DNA, the CDR3 is TGCAGCGTCTCCCCATGGGGGTTAAACACTGAAGCTTTCTTT.

The chain uses TRBV7-2 and TRBJ1-1; D unclear. CDR1 is SGHTA, CDR2 FQGNSA, per germline. V lost 4 bases, J lost 1 base, and 13 bases lay in between. The CDR3 spans 15 residues. CDR3 region: CASSSQRLSNTEAFF. CDR3 in DNA: TGTGCCAGCAGCTCACAGCGTCTCTCGAACACTGAAGCTTTCTTT.

This clonotype was observed a handful of times. V gene TRBV6-5 combines with J gene TRBJ1-5; a possible D gene is TRBD1 (6 bases). Trimming left V 0 bases short and J 2 bases short, with 11 bases between. The CDR3 runs to 16 residues. The germline V gene encodes CDR1 MNHEY and CDR2 SVGAGI. In DNA, the CDR3 is TGTGCCAGCAGTTACTCGACAGGTATGGGCAATCAGCCCCAGCATTTT. Amino acid sequence: CASSYSTGMGNQPQHF.

This clonotype has a handful of counts. The chain is built from TRBV6-5 and TRBJ2-1, with TRBD2 matching 7 bases. V dropped 0 bases and J dropped 10; count of bases not matched to a gene: 6. This CDR3 is built from 14 residues. CDR1 and CDR2 from the germline V gene are MNHEY and SVGAGI. This chain's CDR3 is CASSYSWTSGEQFF. In nucleotides, the CDR3 is TGTGCCAGCAGTTACTCGTGGACTAGTGGGGAGCAGTTCTTC.

The chain links TRBV6-5 to TRBJ1-5, with a weak D call TRBD1 (5 bases). The length of the CDR3 is 15 residues. The germline V gene encodes CDR1 MNHEY and CDR2 SVGAGI. Trimming took off 5 bases at V and 0 bases at J, with 11 bases between the two ends. CDR3 nucleotides: TGTGCCAGCAGTACGGGGCGGGTTAGCAATCAGCCCCAGCATTTT. It yields the protein CASSTGRVSNQPQHF.

This chain connects TRBV28 to TRBJ2-1; D is perhaps TRBD1 or TRBD2 (5 bases each). V lost 5 bases and J 13 bases, leaving 18 bases between the germline ends. This CDR3 has 13 amino acids. CDR1 and CDR2 (germline): MDHEN, SYDVKM. The CDR3 bases are TGTGCCAGCAGTCTGGGACGACCGTTGATCCAGTTCTTC. It codes for CASSLGRPLIQFF.

V gene TRBV6-6 combines with J gene TRBJ1-2; TRBD1 aligns across 7 bases. V gave up 6 bases and J gave up 8 bases; unmatched junction bases: 9. This CDR3 region has 13 residues. CDR1 is MNHNY, CDR2 SVGAGI, per germline (reference sequence). Written as DNA, the CDR3 is TGTGCCAGCAGCCGGACAGGACCTTGGGGCTACACCTTC. Encoded protein: CASSRTGPWGYTF.

The rearrangement links TRBV6-6 to TRBJ1-6, with TRBD1 matching over 7 bases. With V trimmed by 5 bases and J by 8 bases, 12 bases remained unmatched. This CDR3 is built from 16 residues. Germline V gives CDR1 MNHNY, CDR2 SVGAGI (reference sequence). CDR3 in amino acids: CASSLPWTGAHSPLHF. As DNA, the CDR3 is TGTGCCAGCAGTCTCCCCTGGACAGGAGCCCATTCACCCCTCCACTTT.

V and J are TRBV29-1 and TRBJ1-2; D is unclear. The ends were cut back, 7 bases at V and 2 bases at J, with 8 bases in the middle. The CDR3 covers 11 residues. Germline V CDR1 and CDR2: SQVTM, ANQGSEA. The CDR3 spells CSASGNYGYTF. The DNA for the CDR3 is TGCAGCGCTTCGGGAAACTATGGCTACACCTTC.

This chain connects TRBV7-9 to TRBJ2-6; D gene uncertain. V lost 1 base and J lost 0, with 7 bases in between. Per germline, CDR1 SEHNR and CDR2 FQNEAQ (reference sequence). The CDR3 extends over 16 amino acids. The chain's CDR3 is CASSLGDRSGANVLTF. The CDR3 DNA is TGTGCCAGCAGCTTAGGGGATCGCTCTGGGGCCAACGTCCTGACTTTC.